Shown below are 22 T cell receptor beta chains from a single sample sequenced in a study of blood T cell repertoires in COVID-19. Here immunoSEQ multiplex PCR was the method, and the copy in TCRdb shows in-frame clones only, minus some. This sample has fewer than 350,000 clones, with approximately 87% found just once. The sample was peripheral blood. The source is a woman aged 30 to 39 with COVID-19, enrolled during active disease.

The chain recombines TRBV19 with TRBJ1-1; tentatively, D is TRBD1 (5 bases). V lost 4 bases, J lost 6 bases, and 15 bases lay in between. The CDR3 runs to 14 residues. Germline V gives CDR1 LNHDA, CDR2 SQIVND (reference sequence). DNA for the CDR3: TGTGCCAGTAGTACTGCGGGGGTCGGAGCTGAAGCTTTCTTT. Its protein product is CASSTAGVGAEAFF.

The chain has TRBV9 and TRBJ2-7, with D perhaps matching TRBD2 (7 bases). The CDR3 is 15 amino acids. V lost 4 bases to trimming and J lost 2 bases, with 16 bases between them. Germline V lookup: CDR1 SGDLS, CDR2 YYNGEE. CDR3 in amino acids: CASSPNRGGPYEQYF. For the CDR3, the DNA is TGTGCCAGCAGCCCTAATAGGGGGGGGCCCTACGAGCAGTACTTC.

The rearrangement links TRBV10-3 to TRBJ2-5; 10 nucleotides match TRBD2. Per germline, CDR1 ENHRY and CDR2 SYGVKD. This CDR3 is built from 14 residues. The V gene end was trimmed by 6 bases and the J gene end by 0 bases; junction bases not matched to a gene: 1. This chain's CDR3 is CAIRGTSDQETQYF. CDR3 DNA sequence: TGTGCCATCAGGGGGACTAGCGACCAAGAGACCCAGTACTTC.

The V and J genes are TRBV5-1 and TRBJ2-7; TRBD1 matches 9 bases. V lost 3 bases to trimming and J lost 5 bases; unmatched junction nucleotides: 6. Germline loops: CDR1 SGHRS, CDR2 YFSETQ. The CDR3 loop spans 14 amino acids. The DNA of the CDR3 is TGCGCCAGCAGCTGGACAGGGGCTTCCCACGAGCAGTACTTC. Translated: CASSWTGASHEQYF.

This clone was detected once. CDR3 sequence: CASSYREGSYEQYF. Written as DNA, the CDR3 is TGTGCCAGCAGTTACAGGGAGGGCTCCTACGAGCAGTACTTC. The chain links TRBV27 to TRBJ2-7, with D maybe TRBD2 (7 bases). The CDR3 is 14 amino acids. With 4 bases removed from V and 0 bases from J, the gap between germline ends came to 10 bases. Germline CDR1 is MNHEY and CDR2 is SMNVEV (reference sequence).

This chain links TRBV4-2 with TRBJ2-7; TRBD2 matches at 11 bases. V lost 0 bases to trimming and J lost 3 bases; unmatched junction nucleotides: 7. This CDR3 spans 17 amino acids. Germline V gives CDR1 LGHNA, CDR2 YNFKEQ. The CDR3: CASSQDGLAGYIYEQYF. CDR3 in DNA: TGTGCCAGCAGCCAAGATGGACTAGCGGGCTACATCTACGAGCAGTACTTC.

This sequence joins TRBV21-1 and TRBJ1-6; the table's D call, TRBD1, was not checked against the DNA. TRBV21-1 is recorded as a pseudogene. The CDR3 runs to 17 residues. The CDR3 loop is CASSKGRTGTYNSPLHF. DNA of the CDR3: TGTGCCAGCAGCAAAGGGAGGACAGGGACCTATAATTCACCCCTCCACTTT.

The chain links TRBV7-2 to TRBJ1-2; D uncertain. Germline loops: CDR1 SGHTA, CDR2 FQGNSA. This CDR3 has 13 residues. V lost 0 bases and J lost 8, with 10 bases in between. The CDR3 region has the DNA TGTGCCAGCAGCTTAGCGGGTCGGGGAGGCTACACCTTC. This gives the protein CASSLAGRGGYTF.

The chain employs TRBV20-1 and TRBJ1-1; D uncertain. Trimming pared 8 bases from V and 7 bases from J, leaving 14 bases between. Germline lookup yields CDR1 DFQATT and CDR2 SNEGSKA (reference sequence). CDR3 length: 11 amino acids. The CDR3, as DNA: TGCAGTCGCGGGGTCTCCTTTGAAGCTTTCTTT. Translating gives CSRGVSFEAFF.

In this sample, this clone turned up a few times. This chain connects TRBV10-3 to TRBJ2-3; TRBD2 agrees at 8 bases. Germline CDR1 and CDR2: ENHRY and SYGVKD. The CDR3 is 14 residues long. With 6 bases clipped from V and 1 base from J, the junction kept 3 bases outside the gene matches. The DNA for the CDR3 is TGTGCCATCAGCGGCGGGGGGCGCACAGATACGCAGTATTTT. Encoded protein: CAISGGGRTDTQYF.

This sequence joins TRBV5-6 and TRBJ2-7; TRBD1 matches at 8 bases. Germline lookup yields CDR1 SGHDT and CDR2 YYEEEE. CDR3 length: 14 residues. V gave up 4 bases and J gave up 0 bases; unmatched junction bases: 3. CDR3 region: CASSPTGDSYEQYF. The CDR3 coding sequence is TGTGCCAGCAGCCCGACAGGGGACTCCTACGAGCAGTACTTC.

The table lists this clone with a few counts. The chain is built from TRBV6-2 or TRBV6-3 and TRBJ1-1; 9 bases match TRBD1. V was clipped by 2 bases and J by 5 bases; unmatched bases: 3. This CDR3 is 14 amino acids long. Looked up from germline, CDR1 is MNHEY and CDR2 is SVGEGT. The CDR3 here is CASSYTGQGTEAFF. CDR3 sequence (DNA): TGTGCCAGCAGTTACACCGGACAGGGGACTGAAGCTTTCTTT.

This clone was recorded once. The V gene is TRBV3-1 (or the pseudogene TRBV3-2), the J gene TRBJ2-1; 11 bases match TRBD2. The CDR3 length is 19 residues. CDR1 and CDR2 (germline): LGHDT, YNNKEL (reference sequence). The junction had 9 bases not matched to a gene; V was cut back by 1 base and J by 1 base. For the CDR3, the DNA is TGTGCCAGCAGCCAAGGAACTAGCGGGGGCCTAGTATCCTACAATGAGCAGTTCTTC. Amino acids: CASSQGTSGGLVSYNEQFF.

This sequence joins TRBV7-9 and TRBJ2-5, with 7 bases aligning to TRBD1. The CDR3 loop spans 16 amino acids. The germline CDR1 and CDR2 sequences are SEHNR and FQNEAQ (reference sequence). V was clipped by 5 bases and J by 5 bases; unmatched bases: 14. The CDR3 region has the DNA TGTGCCAGCAGCCCCACCAGGGGGTGGGGGCTTGAGACCCAGTACTTC. This sequence encodes CASSPTRGWGLETQYF.

V usage is TRBV5-1 and J usage is TRBJ2-1; TRBD2 is a possible D gene (6 bases). The CDR3 extends over 16 amino acids. Trimming pared 0 bases from V and 3 bases from J, leaving 13 bases between. Germline V lookup: CDR1 SGHRS, CDR2 YFSETQ. The CDR3 spells CASSLGRGTIYNEQFF. The CDR3 DNA is TGCGCCAGCAGCTTGGGCCGCGGGACCATCTACAATGAGCAGTTCTTC.

This clone was detected only a few times. The chain links TRBV7-8 to TRBJ2-7; TRBD2 is a possible D gene (5 bases). The CDR3 consists of 13 residues. Germline V gene sequence: CDR1 SGHVS, CDR2 FQNEAQ. The V end was cut by 8 bases, the J end by 0 bases, with 11 bases between. The CDR3 sequence is CASALDFSYEQYF. DNA for the CDR3: TGTGCCAGCGCGTTGGACTTCTCCTACGAGCAGTACTTC. Filled out from reference TRBV7-8 and TRBJ2-7, the complete variable domain reads GAGVSQSPRYKVAKRGQDVALRCDPISGHVSLFWYQQALGQGPEFLTYFQNEAQLDKSGLPSDRFFAERPEGSVSTLKIQRTQQEDSAVYLCASALDFSYEQYFGPGTRLTVT.

The chain recombines TRBV7-2 with TRBJ2-1; D unclear. The V gene's germline CDR1 is SGHTA and CDR2 FQGNSA. The length of the CDR3 is 19 residues. V lost 5 bases and J lost 0, with 23 bases in between. Here the CDR3 DNA reads TGTGCCAGCAGCGACCTCGTGGGCGCGCCAGTTAGCTCCTACAATGAGCAGTTCTTC. This gives the protein CASSDLVGAPVSSYNEQFF.

The chain has TRBV5-6 and TRBJ2-3, with D perhaps matching TRBD2 (5 bases). Trimming removed 3 bases at V and 6 bases at J, with 17 bases between. This CDR3 is built from 15 residues. Germline V gives CDR1 SGHDT, CDR2 YYEEEE. The CDR3 sequence: CASSSLGLAADTQYF. The CDR3 coding sequence is TGTGCCAGCAGCTCCCTCGGGCTAGCTGCGGATACGCAGTATTTT.

V is TRBV14 and J is TRBJ2-7, with D possibly being TRBD1 (6 bases). Per germline, CDR1 SGHDN and CDR2 FVKESK. The CDR3 contains 14 residues. V was pared by 1 base and J by 4 bases, with 11 bases between. The CDR3 loop reads CASSQGQGKYEQYF. CDR3 sequence (DNA): TGTGCCAGCAGCCAAGGGCAGGGGAAGTACGAGCAGTACTTC.

J is TRBJ1-3 and V is TRBV18, with 8 bases that match TRBD1. Unmatched junction bases numbered 9, after V lost 6 bases and J lost 2 bases. Per germline, CDR1 KGHSH and CDR2 LQKENI. The CDR3 sequence is 16 residues long. The CDR3 DNA sequence: TGTGCCAGCTCCCTTGGACAGGGAATAGCTGGAAACACCATATATTTT. Protein product: CASSLGQGIAGNTIYF. Looking up the rest from reference TRBV18 and TRBJ1-3 gives the full variable domain: NAGVMQNPRHLVRRRGQEARLRCSPMKGHSHVYWYRQLPEEGLKFMVYLQKENIIDESGMPKERFSAEFPKEGPSILRIQQVVRGDSAAYFCASSLGQGIAGNTIYFGEGSWLTVV.

This clone occurred once. The chain uses TRBV5-1 and TRBJ1-4, with D possibly being TRBD1 (5 bases). CDR1 SGHRS and CDR2 YFSETQ come from the germline V gene. The CDR3 contains 15 residues. The V end was cut by 1 base, the J end by 5 bases, with 12 bases between. CDR3 amino acids: CASSLSQGMNEKLFF. Here the CDR3 DNA reads TGCGCCAGCAGCTTGTCCCAGGGAATGAATGAAAAACTGTTTTTT.

The chain has TRBV7-8 and TRBJ2-3, with 10 bases aligning to TRBD2. V lost 0 bases to trimming and J lost 7 bases; unmatched junction nucleotides: 7. This CDR3 is built from 16 residues. Germline lookup yields CDR1 SGHVS and CDR2 FQNEAQ. Here the CDR3 DNA reads TGTGCCAGCAGCTTAGCCATAGCGGGGGGTTTGTATACGCAGTATTTT. As protein: CASSLAIAGGLYTQYF.